This T cell receptor (beta chain) was found in a study of shared clonotypes between healthy human individuals. Findings of the study overall: Sharing of clonotypes among donors was expected to vary with sequencing depth.

Generated by immunoSEQ multiplex PCR, the TCRdb table keeps only in-frame clones and is missing some. The table lists millions of clones, roughly 94% of them singletons. The CDR3 has 14 amino acids. Germline V gene lookup returns CDR1 SGHDT and CDR2 YYEEEE. The V and J ends lost 4 bases and 3 bases respectively, with 13 bases between them. This clone was found once. Antigen unknown. The sequence derives from a man aged 18 to 29 in good health. The chain combines TRBV5-6 with TRBJ2-5; D is possibly TRBD1 or TRBD2 (5 bases each). The sample comprised naive CD4+ T cells sorted from blood. Subset: CD45RA+ positively selected. The CDR3 sequence: CASSIPLGEETQYF. The CDR3 DNA reads TGTGCCAGCAGCATCCCTTTGGGGGAAGAGACCCAGTACTTC.